This T cell receptor beta chain was identified during a study of T cell responses to AZD1222 COVID-19 vaccine. Produced via immunoSEQ multiplex PCR; TCRdb's table is partial and in-frame only. In the table there are 95,000 to 100,000 clones, around 84% of which are singletons. The study, taken as a whole, reports: Two AZD1222 doses significantly raised spike-specific TCR breadth and depth over controls. Reportedly, close to half of spike-specific TCRs are directed against unmutated variant regions.

Germline V gene data show CDR1 as MDHEN and CDR2 as SYDVKM. The CDR3 has 12 amino acids. The ends were cut back, 6 bases at V and 0 bases at J, with 3 bases in the middle. Worth noting for this clone: The antigen remains undetermined.

The V call is TRBV28, the J call TRBJ1-5; D not resolved. The TCR comes from an adult in good health. The specimen was peripheral blood, collected on day 0 of AZD1222 vaccination. Here the CDR3 DNA reads TGTGCCAGCAGCACTAGCAATCAGCCCCAGCATTTT. It encodes CASSTSNQPQHF.